This T cell receptor beta chain was recorded in a study of T cell responses to AZD1222 COVID-19 vaccine. About this clone: The antigen remains unidentified.

Clones were read by immunoSEQ multiplex PCR, and TCRdb kept only the in-frame ones, dropping some. The table lists some 120,000 clones, 88% of them singletons, with around 20% in the top ten. The germline CDR1 and CDR2 sequences are LNHDA and SQIVND (reference sequence). V lost 5 bases, J lost 5 bases, and 16 bases lay in between. This CDR3 region has 15 residues. Study results and caveats: Among AZD1222 vaccinees, only six or seven were seropositive at baseline.

This specimen was peripheral blood, taken on day 0 of MenACWY control vaccination. This clonotype was sampled from an adult in good health. The chain employs TRBV19 and TRBJ1-5, with D maybe TRBD1 (6 bases). CDR3 in amino acids: CASSVDGTNYQPQHF. DNA of the CDR3: TGTGCCAGTAGTGTCGACGGGACAAATTATCAGCCCCAGCATTTT.